This TCR beta chain was obtained from a study of CD8 T cells in Susac syndrome. When the RNA was reverse transcribed, random hexamers were used with an input of about 0.45 to 1 ug. It was immunoSEQ multiplex PCR that amplified TCR beta CDR3 across 54 Vbeta and 13 Jbeta. Using its own MiXCR run on the immunoSEQ multiplex PCR reads, TCRdb lists one record per CDR3 protein. The sample has some 80,000 distinct CDR3 sequences; about 93% are singletons. Germline CDR1 and CDR2: MRHNA and SNTAGT. Deletions cut 4 bases from V and 6 bases from J, with 13 bases between. CDR3 size: 15 residues. The material sequenced was CD8+ T cells from PBMCs. The rearrangement joins TRBV6-4 to TRBJ1-6; D is ambiguous. The source of this sequence is a human donor in good health. CDR3 nucleotides: TGTGCCAGCAGTGTCTCGGACGGACCTAATTCACCCCTCCACTTT. It translates to CASSVSDGPNSPLHF.